Detailed here is one TCR beta chain. The antigen remains unidentified. This sample is drawn from a study of early stage breast cancer tumors. The wider study: Of some 17 invasive breast tumors, about a dozen were hormone receptor-positive, HER2-negative. Study-wide findings and caveats: Compared with adjacent normal breast, tumors showed about 2.5-fold denser, more clonal T cells. Comparing each tissue with blood distinguished tumor from normal in most of the 16 patients. Bulk DNA sequencing of unsorted cells missed chain pairing and markers.

This CDR3 spans 12 amino acids. In germline, CDR1 is SQVTM, CDR2 ANQGSEA. Trimming left V 4 bases short and J 2 bases short, with 6 bases between. Clones were sequenced by immunoSEQ multiplex PCR, and TCRdb holds only the in-frame ones, with some missing. The repertoire holds more than 55,000 clones, with about 85% as singletons. The TCR sequence derives from a person aged 35-50 years with breast cancer. What was sequenced was blood. This chain uses TRBV29-1 with TRBJ2-4, with D unresolved. The CDR3 DNA sequence: TGCAGCGTTGTTTCATCCAAAAACATTCAGTACTTC. Its protein product is CSVVSSKNIQYF.